The following is a T cell receptor (beta chain) sequence with its context. Cohorts were based on clinical histories the participants reported. The authors' processing: Counts of nucleated cells, estimated from reference gene primer amplification, were obtained. Profiled with immunoSEQ multiplex PCR; TCRdb holds only in-frame clones, not every one. That table is the source of V, J and clone size, and D and trimming were worked out from the DNA. The profile shows tens of thousands of clones, roughly 80% of them singletons. The entry originates in a study of blood T cell repertoires in COVID-19. Study-wide background: Samples representing acute and convalescent COVID-19 were sourced from the United States, Italy and Spain. T cells, B-cell-depleted T cells, or PBMCs provided the cDNA or gDNA that served as material.

CDR1 and CDR2 (germline): MDHEN, SYDVKM. This CDR3 contains 14 residues. V was pared by 4 bases and J by 0 bases, with 9 bases between. Input material: PBMCs or T cells enriched from blood (not recorded which). The chain joins TRBV28 to TRBJ2-5; tentatively, D is TRBD2 (6 bases). The origin of this receptor is a middle-aged woman with acute COVID-19. The CDR3 reads CASSWEVYQETQYF. In DNA, the CDR3 is TGTGCCAGCAGTTGGGAGGTGTACCAAGAGACCCAGTACTTC.